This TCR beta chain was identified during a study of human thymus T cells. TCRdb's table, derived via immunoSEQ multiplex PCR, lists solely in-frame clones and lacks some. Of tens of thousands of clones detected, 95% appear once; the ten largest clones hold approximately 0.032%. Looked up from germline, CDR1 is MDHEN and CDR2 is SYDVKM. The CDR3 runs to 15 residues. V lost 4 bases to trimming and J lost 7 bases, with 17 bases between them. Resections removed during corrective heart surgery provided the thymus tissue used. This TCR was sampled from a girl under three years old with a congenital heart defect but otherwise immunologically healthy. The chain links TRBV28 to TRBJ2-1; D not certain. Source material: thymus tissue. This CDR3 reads CASSYDARFLNEQFF. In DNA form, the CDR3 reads TGTGCCAGCAGTTATGACGCGAGGTTCTTGAATGAGCAGTTCTTC. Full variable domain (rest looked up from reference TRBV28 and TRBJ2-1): DVKVTQSSRYLVKRTGEKVFLECVQDMDHENMFWYRQDPGLGLRLIYFSYDVKMKEKGDIPEGYSVSREKKERFSLILESASTNQTSMYLCASSYDARFLNEQFFGPGTRLTVL.